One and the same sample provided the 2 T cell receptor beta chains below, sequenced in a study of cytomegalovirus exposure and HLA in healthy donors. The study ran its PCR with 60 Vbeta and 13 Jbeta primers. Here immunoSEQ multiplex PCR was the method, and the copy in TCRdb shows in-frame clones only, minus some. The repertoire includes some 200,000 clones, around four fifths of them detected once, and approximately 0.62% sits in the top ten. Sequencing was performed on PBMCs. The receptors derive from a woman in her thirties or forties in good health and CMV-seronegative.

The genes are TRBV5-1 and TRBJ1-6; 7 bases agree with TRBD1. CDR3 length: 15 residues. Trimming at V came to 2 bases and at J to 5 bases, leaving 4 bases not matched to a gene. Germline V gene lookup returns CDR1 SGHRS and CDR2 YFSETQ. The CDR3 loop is CASSLGTADNSPLHF. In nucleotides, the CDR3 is TGCGCCAGCAGCTTAGGGACAGCGGATAATTCACCCCTCCACTTT.

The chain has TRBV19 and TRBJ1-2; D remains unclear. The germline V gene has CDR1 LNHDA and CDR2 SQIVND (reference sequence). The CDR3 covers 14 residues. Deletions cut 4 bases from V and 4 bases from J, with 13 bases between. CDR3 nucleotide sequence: TGTGCCAGTAGTACCCTTGGAGGCGGCTATGGCTACACCTTC. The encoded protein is CASSTLGGGYGYTF.